The T cell receptor beta chain described here comes from a study of long-term antiretroviral therapy in people with HIV. Broader study findings: Across all time points, the repertoire was dominated by clones that expanded before ART.

V lost 6 bases, J lost 0 bases, and 9 bases lay in between. This CDR3 region has 14 residues. Germline CDR1 is SEHNR and CDR2 is FQNEAQ (reference sequence). Every specimen provided about 1-10 million cryopreserved PBMC before DNA extraction took place. The table lists this clone with a few counts. Its cognate antigen is unknown. At survey level, the immunoSEQ assay was run in its v3.0 version. Sequencing aimed at roughly 35,000-55,000 T-cell genomes per sample. TCRdb's table, derived via immunoSEQ multiplex PCR, lists solely in-frame clones and lacks some. The data contain approximately 10,000 clones, over 70% of them singletons.

Sample: unsorted PBMCs, taken approximately 3.1 years before starting antiretroviral therapy. The V gene is TRBV7-9, the J gene TRBJ1-3; D ambiguous. The sequence was collected from a man in his forties or fifties with HIV. CDR3 protein: CASSRRTSGNTIYF. Written as DNA, the CDR3 is TGTGCCAGCAGTCGAAGGACCTCTGGAAACACCATATATTTT.